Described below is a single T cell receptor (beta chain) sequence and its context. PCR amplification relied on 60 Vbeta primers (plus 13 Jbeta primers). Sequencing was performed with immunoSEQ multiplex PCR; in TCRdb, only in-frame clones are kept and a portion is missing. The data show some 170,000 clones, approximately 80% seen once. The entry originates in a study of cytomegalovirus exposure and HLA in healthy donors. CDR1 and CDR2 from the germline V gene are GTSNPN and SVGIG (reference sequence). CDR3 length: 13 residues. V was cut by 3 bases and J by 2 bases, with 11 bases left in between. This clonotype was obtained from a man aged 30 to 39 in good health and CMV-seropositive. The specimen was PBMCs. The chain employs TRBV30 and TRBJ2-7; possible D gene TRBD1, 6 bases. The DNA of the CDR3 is TGTGCCTGGAGGACAACAGGGACCTACGAGCAGTACTTC. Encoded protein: CAWRTTGTYEQYF.